What follows describes a single T cell receptor (beta chain). The data derive from a study of blood T cell repertoires in COVID-19. Study background: From T cells, B-cell-depleted T cells, or PBMCs came the material, which was cDNA or gDNA.

In the authors' methods: Researchers report that nucleated cell counts were estimated from reference gene primer amplification. The data were produced by immunoSEQ multiplex PCR, yet TCRdb's version contains in-frame clones alone and is incomplete. V and J calls and clone size are given by that table; D and trimming were obtained from the DNA. The sample carries 150,000 to 200,000 clones, about 85% recorded once. Germline V gene sequence: CDR1 SGHVS, CDR2 FQNEAQ. V gave up 3 bases and J gave up 0 bases, with 18 bases separating them. CDR3 size: 19 residues. Patients at the Seattle site were enrolled during active infection and followed longitudinally.

This TCR was recovered from an elderly man with COVID-19, enrolled during active disease. Sequencing input: peripheral blood. The rearrangement uses TRBV7-8 and TRBJ1-6, with a tentative D call TRBD1 (5 bases). Here the CDR3 reads CASSFVGWQGSSYNSPLHF. The CDR3 coding sequence is TGTGCCAGCAGCTTTGTAGGGTGGCAGGGAAGCTCCTATAATTCACCCCTCCACTTT.